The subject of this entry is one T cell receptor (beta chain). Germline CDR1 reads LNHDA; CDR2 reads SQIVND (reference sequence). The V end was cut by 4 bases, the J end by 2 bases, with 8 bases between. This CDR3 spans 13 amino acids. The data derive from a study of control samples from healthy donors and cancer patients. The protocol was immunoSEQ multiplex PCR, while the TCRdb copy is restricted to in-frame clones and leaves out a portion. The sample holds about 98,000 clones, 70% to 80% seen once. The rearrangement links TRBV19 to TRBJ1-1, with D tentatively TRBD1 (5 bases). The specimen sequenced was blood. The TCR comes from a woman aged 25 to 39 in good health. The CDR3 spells CASSRGANTEAFF. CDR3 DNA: TGTGCCAGTAGTAGAGGGGCCAACACTGAAGCTTTCTTT. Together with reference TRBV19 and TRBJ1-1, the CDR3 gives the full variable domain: DGGITQSPKYLFRKEGQNVTLSCEQNLNHDAMYWYRQDPGQGLRLIYYSQIVNDFQKGDIAEGYSVSREKKESFPLTVTSAQKNPTAFYLCASSRGANTEAFFGQGTRLTVV.